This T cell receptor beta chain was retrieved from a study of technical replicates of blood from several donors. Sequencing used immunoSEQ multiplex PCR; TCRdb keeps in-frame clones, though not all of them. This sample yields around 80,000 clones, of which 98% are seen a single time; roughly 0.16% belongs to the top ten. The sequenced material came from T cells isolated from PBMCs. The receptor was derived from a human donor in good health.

CDR3 sequence: CASSEPSSTSGRALGTDTQYF. In DNA form, the CDR3 reads TGTGCCAGCAGCGAGCCCTCATCAACTAGCGGGAGGGCCTTAGGCACAGATACGCAGTATTTT. The chain employs TRBV9 and TRBJ2-3; 13 positions agree with TRBD2. The CDR3 consists of 21 residues. From germline, CDR1 is SGDLS and CDR2 YYNGEE. The trim removed 3 bases at V and 1 base at J, leaving 17 bases unmatched.